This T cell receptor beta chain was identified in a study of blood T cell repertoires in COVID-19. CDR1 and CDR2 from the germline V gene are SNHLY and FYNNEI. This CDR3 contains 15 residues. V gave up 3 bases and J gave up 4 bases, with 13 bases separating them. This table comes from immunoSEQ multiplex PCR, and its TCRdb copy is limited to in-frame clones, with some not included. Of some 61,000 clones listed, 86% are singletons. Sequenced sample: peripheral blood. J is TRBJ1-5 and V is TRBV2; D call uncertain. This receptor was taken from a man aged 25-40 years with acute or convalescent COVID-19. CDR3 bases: TGTGCCAGCAGTGAGGCAGGAACAAGAAATCAGCCCCAGCATTTT. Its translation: CASSEAGTRNQPQHF. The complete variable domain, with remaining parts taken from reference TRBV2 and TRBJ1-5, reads EPEVTQTPSHQVTQMGQEVILRCVPISNHLYFYWYRQILGQKVEFLVSFYNNEISEKSEIFDDQFSVERPDGSNFTLKIRSTKLEDSAMYFCASSEAGTRNQPQHFGDGTRLSIL.